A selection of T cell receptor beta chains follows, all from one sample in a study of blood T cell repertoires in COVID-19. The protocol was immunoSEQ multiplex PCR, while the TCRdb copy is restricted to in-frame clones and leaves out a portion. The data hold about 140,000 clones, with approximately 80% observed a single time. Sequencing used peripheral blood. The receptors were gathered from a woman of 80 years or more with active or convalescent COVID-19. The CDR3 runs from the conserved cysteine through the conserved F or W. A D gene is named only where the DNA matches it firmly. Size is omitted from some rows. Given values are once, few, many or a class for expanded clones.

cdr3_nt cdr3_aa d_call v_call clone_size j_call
TGTGCCTGGATAGTCTCCAATTCACCCCTCCACTTT CAWIVSNSPLHF NA TRBV30 NA TRBJ1-6
TGTGCCAGCTCGTTTCTAGGGGGCGGCACTGAAGCTTTCTTT CASSFLGGGTEAFF TRBD1 TRBV27 NA TRBJ1-1
TGTGCCTGGAGCGTCGGGACAGGTCGGGGCTACACCTTC CAWSVGTGRGYTF TRBD1 TRBV30 NA TRBJ1-2
TGTGCCAGCTCACGACAGGGAATTTTCGGGGACACTGAAGCTTTCTTT CASSRQGIFGDTEAFF TRBD1 TRBV18 NA TRBJ1-1
TGTGCCAGCAGGTCGGACAGGGGGATTGGCTACACCTTC CASRSDRGIGYTF TRBD1 TRBV2 once TRBJ1-2
TGCGCCAGCAGCCGCGGGACTAGCGGGGGTCCAGATACGCAGTATTTT CASSRGTSGGPDTQYF TRBD2 TRBV5-1 NA TRBJ2-3
TGCGCCAGCAGCTTGTTGTACACAGATACGCAGTATTTT CASSLLYTDTQYF NA TRBV5-1 NA TRBJ2-3
TGCGCCAGCAGCCCAACGACAGAGAACACTGAAGCTTTCTTT CASSPTTENTEAFF NA TRBV5-1 few TRBJ1-1
TGTGCCTGGAGCGTAGGGACATTTAACGATCAGCCCCAGCATTTT CAWSVGTFNDQPQHF NA TRBV30 few TRBJ1-5
TGTGCCAGCAGCCCAGGGGTCAACTTTAGGCCCTACGAGCAGTACTTC CASSPGVNFRPYEQYF NA TRBV7-6 NA TRBJ2-7
TGTGCCAGCAGACGGGACAGGGCAACCGGGGAGCTGTTTTTT CASRRDRATGELFF TRBD1 TRBV6-5 once TRBJ2-2
TGTGCCAGCTCACCTGGACAGGGGTCCTATGGCTACACCTTC CASSPGQGSYGYTF TRBD1 TRBV18 few TRBJ1-2
TGTGCCTGGAGAAAAGGGGGCACTGAAGCTTTCTTT CAWRKGGTEAFF NA TRBV30 NA TRBJ1-1
TGTGCCAGCAGGACAGGGTTATACTATGGCTACACCTTC CASRTGLYYGYTF TRBD1 TRBV6-6 NA TRBJ1-2
TGTGCCAGCAGCGGGACTGCTTATGAAAAACTGTTTTTT CASSGTAYEKLFF NA TRBV12-3/TRBV12-4 NA TRBJ1-4
TGCGCCAGCAGCCAAGATTTGGTCAGGGGGTACGAGCAGTACTTC CASSQDLVRGYEQYF TRBD1 TRBV4-3 NA TRBJ2-7
TGTGCCAGCAGCTCTGAGACAGGCCTATATAATTCACCCCTCCACTTT CASSSETGLYNSPLHF NA TRBV5-6 NA TRBJ1-6
TGTGCCAGCAGCGGAACACCGGGACTAGCGGGGGAAGGGATTAGCACAGATACGCAGTATTTT CASSGTPGLAGEGISTDTQYF TRBD2 TRBV9 NA TRBJ2-3
TGTGCCAGCAGTTTCGCCAGGGAATTACGGTACTATGGCTACACCTTC CASSFARELRYYGYTF NA TRBV6-2/TRBV6-3 NA TRBJ1-2
TGTGCCTGGGGTCCAACGGGGGGAATTTATGGAAACACCATATATTTT CAWGPTGGIYGNTIYF NA TRBV30 NA TRBJ1-3
TGTGCCTGGAGTGTGCAGTCCTCCTACGAGCAGTACTTC CAWSVQSSYEQYF NA TRBV30 NA TRBJ2-7
TGTGCCAGCAGCCAAGATGCCCAGGGAGGGCAGGAGACCCAGTACTTC CASSQDAQGGQETQYF TRBD2 TRBV4-2 NA TRBJ2-5